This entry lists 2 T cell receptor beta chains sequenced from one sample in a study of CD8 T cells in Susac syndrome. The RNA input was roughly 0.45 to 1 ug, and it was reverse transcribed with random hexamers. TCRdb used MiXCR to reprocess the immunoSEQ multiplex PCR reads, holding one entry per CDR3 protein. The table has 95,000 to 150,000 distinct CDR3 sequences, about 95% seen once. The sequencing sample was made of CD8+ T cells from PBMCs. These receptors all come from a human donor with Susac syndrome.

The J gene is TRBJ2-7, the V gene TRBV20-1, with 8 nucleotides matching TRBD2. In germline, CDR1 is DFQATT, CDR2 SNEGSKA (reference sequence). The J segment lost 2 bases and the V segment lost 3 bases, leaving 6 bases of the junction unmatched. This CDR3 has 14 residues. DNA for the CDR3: TGCAGTGCTAGCCCGGGGGGGGTAGCCTACGAGCAGTACTTC. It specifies CSASPGGVAYEQYF.

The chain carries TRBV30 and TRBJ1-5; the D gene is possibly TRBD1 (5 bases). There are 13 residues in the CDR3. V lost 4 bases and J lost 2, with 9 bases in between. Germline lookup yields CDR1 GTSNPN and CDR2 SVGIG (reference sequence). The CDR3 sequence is CAWKGQGNQPQHF. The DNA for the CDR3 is TGTGCCTGGAAGGGGCAGGGCAATCAGCCCCAGCATTTT. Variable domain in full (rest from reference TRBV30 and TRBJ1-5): SQTIHQWPATLVQPVGSPLSLECTVEGTSNPNLYWYRQAAGRGLQLLFYSVGIGQISSEVPQNLSASRPQDRQFILSSKKLLLSDSGFYLCAWKGQGNQPQHFGDGTRLSIL.